This T cell receptor beta chain is from a study of blood T cell repertoires in COVID-19. Looking at the study overall: The United States, Italy and Spain provided the acute and convalescent COVID-19 samples. T cells, B-cell-depleted T cells, or PBMCs provided the cDNA or gDNA that served as material.

Under the authors' procedure: Estimates of nucleated cell counts were drawn from the amplification of reference gene primers. Here immunoSEQ multiplex PCR was the method, and the copy in TCRdb shows in-frame clones only, minus some. The D gene and trimming were derived from the DNA, and the V and J assignments and clone size from that table. This table has some 180,000 clones, approximately 88% appearing once. The specimen was peripheral blood. This sequence was found in a woman aged 40-49 years with COVID-19, enrolled during active disease.

CDR3 DNA sequence: TGCAGCGCGGCGGTTCAAGGGGGCGAAGAGACCCAGTACTTC. Translating it yields CSAAVQGGEETQYF. The rearrangement uses TRBV29-1 and TRBJ2-5, with 7 bases aligning to TRBD1. The V gene's germline CDR1 is SQVTM and CDR2 ANQGSEA. The CDR3 length is 14 residues. The V gene end was trimmed by 7 bases and the J gene end by 3 bases; junction bases not matched to a gene: 11.